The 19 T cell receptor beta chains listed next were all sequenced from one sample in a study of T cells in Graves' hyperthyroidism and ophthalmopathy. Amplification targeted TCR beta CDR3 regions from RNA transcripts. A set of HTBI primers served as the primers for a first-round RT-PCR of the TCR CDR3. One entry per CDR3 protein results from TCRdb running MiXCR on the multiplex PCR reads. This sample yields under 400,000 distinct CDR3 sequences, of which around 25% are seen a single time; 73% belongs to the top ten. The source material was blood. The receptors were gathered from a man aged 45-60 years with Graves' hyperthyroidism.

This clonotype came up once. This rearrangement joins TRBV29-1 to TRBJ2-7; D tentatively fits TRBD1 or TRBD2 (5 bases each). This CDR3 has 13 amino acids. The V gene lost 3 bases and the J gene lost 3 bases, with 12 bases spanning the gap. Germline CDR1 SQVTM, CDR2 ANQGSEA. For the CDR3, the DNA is TGCAGCGTTGACGGGGCAGGGCTCTACGAGCAGTACTTC. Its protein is CSVDGAGLYEQYF.

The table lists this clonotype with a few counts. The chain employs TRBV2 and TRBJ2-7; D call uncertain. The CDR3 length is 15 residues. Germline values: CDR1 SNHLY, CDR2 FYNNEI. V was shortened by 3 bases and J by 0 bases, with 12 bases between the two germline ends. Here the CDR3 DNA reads TGTGCCAGCAGTGAGGGTGCGTACTACTCCTACGAGCAGTACTTC. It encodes CASSEGAYYSYEQYF.

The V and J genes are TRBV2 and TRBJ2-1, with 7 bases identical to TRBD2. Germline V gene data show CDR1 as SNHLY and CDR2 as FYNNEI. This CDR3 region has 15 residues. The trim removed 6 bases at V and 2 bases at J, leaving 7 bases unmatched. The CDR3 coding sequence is TGTGCCAGCAGAGATAGCGGGTCCGCCTACAATGAGCAGTTCTTC. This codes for CASRDSGSAYNEQFF.

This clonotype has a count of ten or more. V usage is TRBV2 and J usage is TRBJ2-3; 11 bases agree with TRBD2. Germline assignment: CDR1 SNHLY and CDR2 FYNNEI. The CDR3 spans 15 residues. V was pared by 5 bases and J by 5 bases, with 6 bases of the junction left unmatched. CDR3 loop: CASSLLAGGGDTQYF. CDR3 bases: TGTGCCAGCAGTCTTCTAGCGGGAGGTGGAGATACGCAGTATTTT.

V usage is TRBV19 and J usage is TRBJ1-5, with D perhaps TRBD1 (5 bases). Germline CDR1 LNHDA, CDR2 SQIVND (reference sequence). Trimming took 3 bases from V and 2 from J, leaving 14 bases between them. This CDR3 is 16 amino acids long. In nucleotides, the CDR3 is TGTGCCAGTAGTATTGGGGCTTCTCCTGGCAATCAGCCCCAGCATTTT. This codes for CASSIGASPGNQPQHF.

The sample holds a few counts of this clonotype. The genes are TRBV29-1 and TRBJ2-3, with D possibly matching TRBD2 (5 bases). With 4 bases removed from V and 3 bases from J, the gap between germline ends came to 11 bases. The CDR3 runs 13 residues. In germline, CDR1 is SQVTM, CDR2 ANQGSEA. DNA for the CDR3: TGCAGCGTTGGTGGCGGGCATACAGATACGCAGTATTTT. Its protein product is CSVGGGHTDTQYF.

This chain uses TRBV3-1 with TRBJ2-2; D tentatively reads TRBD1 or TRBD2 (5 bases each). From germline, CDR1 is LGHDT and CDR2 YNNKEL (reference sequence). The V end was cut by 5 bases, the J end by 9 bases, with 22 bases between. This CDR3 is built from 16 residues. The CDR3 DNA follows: TGTGCCAGCAGCTTTCAACCCCGGGACCTCTGGCGGGAGCTGTTTTTT. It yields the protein CASSFQPRDLWRELFF.

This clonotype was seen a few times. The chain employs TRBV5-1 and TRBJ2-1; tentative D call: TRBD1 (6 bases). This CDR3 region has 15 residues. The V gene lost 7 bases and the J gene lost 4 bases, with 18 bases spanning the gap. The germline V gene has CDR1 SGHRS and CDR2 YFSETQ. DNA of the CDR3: TGCGCCAGCCCCCCCAGCAGGGGTGGATACAATGAGCAGTTCTTC. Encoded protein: CASPPSRGGYNEQFF.

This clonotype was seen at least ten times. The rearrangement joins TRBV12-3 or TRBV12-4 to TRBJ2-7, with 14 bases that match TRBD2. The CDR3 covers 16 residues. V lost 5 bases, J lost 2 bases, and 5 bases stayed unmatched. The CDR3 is CASSIGTSGGAYEQYF. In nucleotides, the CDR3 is TGTGCCAGCAGTATCGGGACTAGCGGGGGAGCCTACGAGCAGTACTTC.

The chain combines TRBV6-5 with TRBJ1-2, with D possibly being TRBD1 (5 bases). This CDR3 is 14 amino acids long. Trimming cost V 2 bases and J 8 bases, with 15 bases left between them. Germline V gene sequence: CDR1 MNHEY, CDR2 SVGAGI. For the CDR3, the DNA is TGTGCCAGCAGTTACCTTGGGGGGTTGAGCGGCTACACCTTC. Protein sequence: CASSYLGGLSGYTF.

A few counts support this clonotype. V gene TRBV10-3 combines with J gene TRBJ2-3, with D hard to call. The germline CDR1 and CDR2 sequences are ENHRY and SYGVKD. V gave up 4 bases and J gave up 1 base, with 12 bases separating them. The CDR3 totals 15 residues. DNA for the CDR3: TGTGCCATCAGTGGGACGGAGAGAGGCACAGATACGCAGTATTTT. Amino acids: CAISGTERGTDTQYF.

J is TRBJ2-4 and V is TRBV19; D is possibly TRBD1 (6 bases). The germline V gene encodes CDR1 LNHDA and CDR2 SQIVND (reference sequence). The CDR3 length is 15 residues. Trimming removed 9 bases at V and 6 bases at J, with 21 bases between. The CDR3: CASRPSQGRINIQYF. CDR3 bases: TGTGCCAGCCGGCCTTCACAGGGTAGGATAAACATTCAGTACTTC.

CDR3 sequence reads: CATMLGGFTDTQYF. CDR3 in DNA: TGTGCCACCATGCTCGGAGGGTTCACAGATACGCAGTATTTT. This sequence joins TRBV12-3 or TRBV12-4 and TRBJ2-3, with a tentative D call TRBD2 (6 bases). This CDR3 region has 14 residues. The V end was cut by 10 bases, the J end by 2 bases, with 16 bases between.

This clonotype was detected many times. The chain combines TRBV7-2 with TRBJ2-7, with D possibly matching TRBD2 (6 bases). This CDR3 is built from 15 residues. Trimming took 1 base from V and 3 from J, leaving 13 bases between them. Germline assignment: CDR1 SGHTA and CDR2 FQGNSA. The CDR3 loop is CASSLGSLRGYEQYF. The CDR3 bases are TGTGCCAGCAGCTTAGGCAGTCTGCGGGGCTACGAGCAGTACTTC.

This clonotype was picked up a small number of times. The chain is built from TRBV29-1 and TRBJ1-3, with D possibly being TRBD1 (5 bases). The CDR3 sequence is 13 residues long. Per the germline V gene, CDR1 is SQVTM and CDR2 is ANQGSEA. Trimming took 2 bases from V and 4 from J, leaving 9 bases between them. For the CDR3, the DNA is TGCAGCGTTGAAAGCAGGGCAGGAAACACCATATATTTT. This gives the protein CSVESRAGNTIYF. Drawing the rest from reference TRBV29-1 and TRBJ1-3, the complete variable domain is SAVISQKPSRDICQRGTSLTIQCQVDSQVTMMFWYRQQPGQSLTLIATANQGSEATYESGFVIDKFPISRPNLTFSTLTVSNMSPEDSSIYLCSVESRAGNTIYFGEGSWLTVV.

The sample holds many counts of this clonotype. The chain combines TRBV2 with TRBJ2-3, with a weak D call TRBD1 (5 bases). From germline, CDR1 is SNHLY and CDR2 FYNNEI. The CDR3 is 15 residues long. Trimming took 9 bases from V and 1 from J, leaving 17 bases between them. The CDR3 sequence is CASETRVVGTDTQYF. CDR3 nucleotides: TGTGCCAGTGAAACCAGGGTAGTGGGCACAGATACGCAGTATTTT.

Here the CDR3 DNA reads TGTGCCAGCAGCCCGACTAGCGGGAGAGCCGATGAGCAGTTCTTC. Translating gives CASSPTSGRADEQFF. J is TRBJ2-1 and V is TRBV6-1, with 12 bases aligning to TRBD2. Trimming cost V 6 bases and J 8 bases; bases outside gene matches: 8. The CDR3 totals 15 residues. The germline gives CDR1 MNHNS, CDR2 SASEGT.

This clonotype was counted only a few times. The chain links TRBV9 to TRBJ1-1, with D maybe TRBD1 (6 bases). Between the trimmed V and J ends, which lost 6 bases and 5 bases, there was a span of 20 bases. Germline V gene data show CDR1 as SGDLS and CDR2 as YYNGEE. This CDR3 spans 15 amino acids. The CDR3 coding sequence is TGTGCCAGCACTCCAGGGGACCTGATTGGGACTGAAGCTTTCTTT. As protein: CASTPGDLIGTEAFF.

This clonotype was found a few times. The CDR3 loop is CASSLMGTGQPQHF. CDR3 bases: TGTGCCAGCAGCTTAATGGGGACGGGACAGCCCCAGCATTTT. The chain is built from TRBV7-3 and TRBJ1-5; TRBD1 is a possible D gene (5 bases). V lost 1 base and J lost 7, with 11 bases in between. CDR1 and CDR2 from the germline V gene are SGHTA and FQGTGA. The length of the CDR3 is 14 residues.